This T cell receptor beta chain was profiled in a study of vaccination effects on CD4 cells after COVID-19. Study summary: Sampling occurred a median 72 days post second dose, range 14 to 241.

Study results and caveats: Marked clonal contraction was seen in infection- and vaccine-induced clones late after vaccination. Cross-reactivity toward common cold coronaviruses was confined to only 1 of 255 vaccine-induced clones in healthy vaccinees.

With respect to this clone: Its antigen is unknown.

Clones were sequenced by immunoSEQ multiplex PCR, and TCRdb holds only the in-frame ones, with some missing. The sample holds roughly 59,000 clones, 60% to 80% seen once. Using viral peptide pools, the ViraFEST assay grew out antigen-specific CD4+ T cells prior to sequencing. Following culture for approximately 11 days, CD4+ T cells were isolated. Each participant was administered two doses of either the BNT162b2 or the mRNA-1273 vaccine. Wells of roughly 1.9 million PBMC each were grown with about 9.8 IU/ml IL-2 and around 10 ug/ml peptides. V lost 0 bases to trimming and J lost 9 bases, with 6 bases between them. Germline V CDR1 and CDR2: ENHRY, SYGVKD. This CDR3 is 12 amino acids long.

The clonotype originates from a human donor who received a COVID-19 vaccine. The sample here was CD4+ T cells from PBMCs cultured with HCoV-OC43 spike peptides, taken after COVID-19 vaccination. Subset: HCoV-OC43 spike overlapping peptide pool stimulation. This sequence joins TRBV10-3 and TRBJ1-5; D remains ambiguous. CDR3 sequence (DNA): TGTGCCATCAGTGAGTCAGGTGGGCCCCAGCATTTT. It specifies CAISESGGPQHF.